This TCR beta chain was identified in a study of T cells after yellow fever vaccination. MiXCR, run by TCRdb on the 5' RACE reads, gives a single entry per CDR3 protein. The sample has 300,000 or so distinct CDR3 sequences, roughly 13% seen once; the top ten hold 0.5% to 0.6%. On this clonotype: Antigen unknown.

Study results and caveats: Secondary responses were weaker yet peaked faster, day 5 versus 15.

CDR1 is SGHTA and CDR2 is FQGNSA in the germline V gene. V dropped 5 bases and J dropped 8 bases, with 14 bases sitting between them. The CDR3 contains 13 residues. This clonotype was sampled from a man aged 30 to 39 who received the YFV17D yellow fever vaccine. The starting material was CD4+ T cells sorted from PBMCs, obtained 45 days after the yellow fever booster vaccination. The rearrangement links TRBV7-2 to TRBJ2-3, with D unclear. CDR3 coding DNA: TGTGCCAGCAGCCTAGGATCATCTACTACGCAGTATTTT. Protein sequence: CASSLGSSTTQYF.